These T cell receptor beta chains were read from a single sample in a study of Graves' ophthalmopathy and Graves' hyperthyroidism. TCRdb reprocessed the multiplex PCR reads with MiXCR, giving one entry per CDR3 protein. This sample carries about 39,000 distinct CDR3 sequences, 50% of them seen once, and the ten largest clones take about a quarter. Sequences were obtained from peripheral blood. These receptor sequences come from an adult woman with stable Graves' hyperthyroidism. Each CDR3 is given with its conserved first and last residue. A D gene is named only where the DNA matches it firmly. Some rows have no size entry. The others give once, few or many, or a class for an expanded clone.

J gene | V gene | clone size | D gene | CDR3 DNA | CDR3 protein
TRBJ2-5 | TRBV5-1 | many | . | TGCGCCAGCAGCGTCGAAGAGACCCAGTACTTC | CASSVEETQYF
TRBJ1-2 | TRBV5-6 | many | . | TGTGCCAGCAGCTTGTCGGGACCATATGGCTACACCTTC | CASSLSGPYGYTF
TRBJ2-7 | TRBV10-3 | . | TRBD2 | TGTGCCATCAGGGGGACTAGCGGTTACTACGAGCAGTACTTC | CAIRGTSGYYEQYF
TRBJ2-7 | TRBV11-2 | . | TRBD1 | TGTGCCAGCAGCCGGGACAGCACCTACGAGCAGTACTTC | CASSRDSTYEQYF
TRBJ1-6 | TRBV2 | . | TRBD1 | TGTGCCAGCAGCCGACAGGGGGCAAATTCACCCCTCCACTTT | CASSRQGANSPLHF
TRBJ2-3 | TRBV10-3 | . | . | TGTGCCATCAGGGGGGCCCAAGAGGCTGATACGCAGTATTTT | CAIRGAQEADTQYF
TRBJ1-1 | TRBV5-6 | . | . | TGTGCCAGCAGCCAAGGTTGGGGCAAGGGCAGAGAGGCCCCTGAAGCTTTCTTT | CASSQGWGKGREAPEAFF
TRBJ2-3 | TRBV27 | few | . | TGTGCCAGCAGTTTAGGTACGCAGTATTTT | CASSLGTQYF
TRBJ2-3 | TRBV12-3/TRBV12-4 | . | TRBD1 | TGTGCCAGCAGAGGAAGGACAGGAAGGGGAAGGGAGCCCACAGATACGCAGTATTTT | CASRGRTGRGREPTDTQYF
TRBJ1-2 | TRBV6-1 | many | TRBD1 | TGTGCCTGCCAGTCGAACGACAGGGGGCTAGACTACACCTTC | CACQSNDRGLDYTF
TRBJ2-7 | TRBV24-1 | . | TRBD2 | TGTGCCACCAGTGAACGACTAGCGGGAGGGCTTAGCTCCTACGAGCAGTACTTC | CATSERLAGGLSSYEQYF
TRBJ1-2 | TRBV5-1 | many | . | TGCGCCAGCAGACCCAGCAACTATGGCTACACCTTC | CASRPSNYGYTF
TRBJ1-2 | TRBV20-1 | . | . | TGCAGTTTATCGGCAGGACTGCCCTACACCTTC | CSLSAGLPYTF
TRBJ1-3 | TRBV7-6 | . | . | TGTGCCAGCAGCCAAGACGGGCCGGGTTTAAACACCATATATTTT | CASSQDGPGLNTIYF
TRBJ2-7 | TRBV20-1 | . | TRBD2 | TGCAGTGCCGGGGGGGGACAGCAGTACTTC | CSAGGGQQYF
TRBJ2-5 | TRBV28 | . | . | TGTGCCAGCAGCTTCCTAACCCGGTACTTC | CASSFLTRYF
TRBJ1-2 | TRBV27 | . | TRBD1 | TGTGCCAGCAGTACATCCGGACAGGGGGCGAGCTATGGCTACACCTTC | CASSTSGQGASYGYTF
TRBJ1-1 | TRBV12-3/TRBV12-4 | many | . | TGTGCCAGCAGTAGAGTAGACAGGCCGAACACTGAAGCTTTCTTT | CASSRVDRPNTEAFF
TRBJ1-2 | TRBV2 | . | . | TGTGCCAGCAGTTTGAGGCACTACTATGGCTACACCTTC | CASSLRHYYGYTF
TRBJ2-7 | TRBV20-1 | many | . | TGCAGTGCTAGAGATCTCGCCGGGACGAAAAAGATCTACGAGCAGTACTTC | CSARDLAGTKKIYEQYF
TRBJ2-7 | TRBV10-3 | . | TRBD1 | TGTGCCATCAGTGACCCCGGGACAGAACCTTCCTACGAGCAGTACTTC | CAISDPGTEPSYEQYF
TRBJ1-2 | TRBV9 | . | TRBD1 | TGTGCCAGCAGCCCCGGGACAGGGGATGGCTACACCTTC | CASSPGTGDGYTF